The T cell receptor beta chain described here comes from a study of low-dose radiotherapy and immunotherapy resistance in tumors. For the study at large: The 200 mg/m2 dose of intravenous cyclophosphamide was given every two weeks, one day before radiation and immunotherapy. Aspirin was taken orally by patients at 300 mg daily for four cycles from cycle 1 day 1.

The CDR3 length is 17 residues. Germline-derived CDR1 and CDR2 are KGHDR and SFDVKD. V lost 3 bases, J lost 1 base, and 4 bases stayed unmatched. The time point: after trial treatment. The treatment was: LDRT plus nivolumab, ipilimumab, low-dose cyclophosphamide and aspirin (RACIN trial). Nivolumab, ipilimumab, aspirin, low-dose cyclophosphamide and low-dose radiotherapy were given to donors. Patients deemed eligible presented with advanced solid tumors lacking tumor-infiltrating lymphocytes. This clonotype has a count of ten or more. Gene-specific TRAV and TRBV primers were used for first-strand cDNA, covering alpha and beta chains. With a constant-region primer and a V-primer adapter, TCRs were subjected to 20 PCR cycles of amplification. TCRdb passed the reads through MiXCR, listing each CDR3 protein once. The data show nearly 60,000 distinct CDR3 sequences, 23% seen once.

Sample: PBMCs, taken after low-dose radiotherapy plus immunotherapy. The chain combines TRBV24-1 with TRBJ2-5; 13 nucleotides agree with TRBD2. The receptor's source is a male donor with prostate cancer. The CDR3 is CATSDPGLAGIQETQYF. The CDR3 bases are TGTGCCACCAGTGATCCGGGACTAGCGGGAATCCAAGAGACCCAGTACTTC.